Listed below are T cell receptor beta chains from one sample, sequenced in a study of cytomegalovirus exposure and HLA in healthy donors. Sequencing used immunoSEQ multiplex PCR; TCRdb keeps in-frame clones, though not all of them. The table shows some 150,000 clones, with about four fifths occurring only once. The sequencing input was PBMCs. The receptors come from a man aged 50 or older in good health and CMV-seropositive. The CDR3 runs from the conserved cysteine through the conserved F or W. Each record gives: D gene, J gene, V gene, clone size, CDR3 DNA, CDR3 protein. The D gene is left open where the match is weak. Expanded clones get a size class; other rows say once, few or many, or leave the size out.

D: TRBD1
J: TRBJ2-7
V: TRBV4-1
size: few
DNA: TGCGCCAGCAGCCAAGACCCCCGACAGGGCGAGCAGTACTTC
CDR3: CASSQDPRQGEQYF

D: TRBD1
J: TRBJ1-6
V: TRBV6-1
size: NA
DNA: TGTGCCAGCAGTGAAAGGACAGGGCTCTATAATTCACCCCTCCACTTT
CDR3: CASSERTGLYNSPLHF

D: NA
J: TRBJ2-4
V: TRBV10-3
size: NA
DNA: TGTGCCATCAGTGAGTCGATTCCAGGTGAAGGAGGCAAAAACATTCAGTACTTC
CDR3: CAISESIPGEGGKNIQYF

D: NA
J: TRBJ2-5
V: TRBV12-2
size: few
DNA: TGTGCAAGTCGCTCACGGAGACGAAAAGAGACCCAGTACTTC
CDR3: CASRSRRRKETQYF

D: NA
J: TRBJ1-1
V: TRBV19
size: NA
DNA: TGTGCCAGTAGTATGCGGCAGCTGAACACTGAAGCTTTCTTT
CDR3: CASSMRQLNTEAFF

D: TRBD1
J: TRBJ1-2
V: TRBV5-1
size: NA
DNA: TGCGCCAGCAGCTTGGGACAGGGCCTACTTGATAGCTACACCTTC
CDR3: CASSLGQGLLDSYTF

D: TRBD1
J: TRBJ2-7
V: TRBV28
size: once
DNA: TGTGCCAGCAGCGTAGGGGGCAAACACCCCTACGAGCAGTACTTC
CDR3: CASSVGGKHPYEQYF

D: NA
J: TRBJ2-2
V: TRBV30
size: few
DNA: TGTGCCTGGTCGGTTCGGGGGACCGGGGAGCTGTTTTTT
CDR3: CAWSVRGTGELFF

D: TRBD1
J: TRBJ1-4
V: TRBV10-3
size: NA
DNA: TGTGCCATCAGGGAAGGTACAGGGGCTAATGAAAAACTGTTTTTT
CDR3: CAIREGTGANEKLFF

D: TRBD1
J: TRBJ1-2
V: TRBV7-9
size: once
DNA: TGTGCCAGCAGCCTTGACAGGGATTTGGGCTACACCTTC
CDR3: CASSLDRDLGYTF

D: NA
J: TRBJ1-4
V: TRBV18
size: NA
DNA: TGTGCCAGCTCCCCCAATCGGAGGGGAACTAATGAAAAACTGTTTTTT
CDR3: CASSPNRRGTNEKLFF

D: TRBD2
J: TRBJ2-7
V: TRBV10-1
size: NA
DNA: TGCGCCAGCAGTGAGGGGACTAGCGGGACCAGCTCCTACGAGCAGTACTTC
CDR3: CASSEGTSGTSSYEQYF

D: TRBD1
J: TRBJ1-5
V: TRBV25-1
size: NA
DNA: TGTGCCAGCGGGACAGGACCCTATCAGCCCCAGCATTTT
CDR3: CASGTGPYQPQHF

D: NA
J: TRBJ2-7
V: TRBV7-2
size: once
DNA: TGTGCCAGCAGCCCATCGCGCGGGACCTCCCTTTACGAGCAGTACTTC
CDR3: CASSPSRGTSLYEQYF

D: TRBD1
J: TRBJ2-7
V: TRBV11-3
size: NA
DNA: TGTGCCAGCAGCTTAGGCCAGGGGGCCTACGAGCAGTACTTC
CDR3: CASSLGQGAYEQYF